These 20 T cell receptor beta chains share one sample of origin, sequenced in a study of control samples from healthy donors and cancer patients. Sequencing was performed with immunoSEQ multiplex PCR; in TCRdb, only in-frame clones are kept and a portion is missing. The sample contains more than 65,000 clones, 83% of which appear only once. The sequenced sample was blood. The receptors originated from a man aged 55 to 69 in good health.

This clone has just a few counts. This chain joins TRBV11-2 and TRBJ1-1; no definite D call. V lost 2 bases and J lost 5, with 15 bases in between. In germline, CDR1 is SGHAT, CDR2 FQNNGV. CDR3 length equals 15 residues. CDR3 in DNA: TGTGCCAGCAGCTTATGGGGAGGGCGCGGGACTGAAGCTTTCTTT. Its translation: CASSLWGGRGTEAFF.

This chain links TRBV28 with TRBJ2-1, with 7 bases identical to TRBD1. The CDR3 runs 13 residues. After removal of 6 bases from V and 8 bases from J, the junction contained 7 bases not matched to a gene. Germline V gene sequence: CDR1 MDHEN, CDR2 SYDVKM. For the CDR3, the DNA is TGTGCCAGCAGCCGACAGGGTCGCGATGAGCAGTTCTTC. Amino acids: CASSRQGRDEQFF.

The V call is TRBV21-1, the J call TRBJ1-3. TRBV21-1 is labeled a pseudogene. The CDR3 is 16 amino acids. The CDR3 region is CASSKVAGISGNTIYF. The CDR3 region has the DNA TGTGCCAGCAGCAAAGTGGCGGGTATCTCTGGAAACACCATATATTTT.

This clone was found once. The rearrangement uses TRBV28 and TRBJ2-1; D call uncertain. The V and J ends lost 0 bases and 11 bases respectively, with 11 bases between them. Germline V gene data show CDR1 as MDHEN and CDR2 as SYDVKM. This CDR3 spans 13 amino acids. CDR3 nucleotides: TGTGCCAGCAGTTTATGGGAGTATAAACAGCAGTTCTTC. As protein: CASSLWEYKQQFF.

The CDR3 spells CASSRVQEGQTSYSPLHF. Here the CDR3 DNA reads TGTGCCAGCAGTCGCGTGCAAGAGGGACAGACGTCATATTCACCCCTCCACTTT. J is TRBJ1-6 and V is TRBV27, with TRBD1 matching over 7 bases. V lost 5 bases to trimming and J lost 8 bases; unmatched junction nucleotides: 18. The germline gives CDR1 MNHEY, CDR2 SMNVEV (reference sequence). This CDR3 has 18 amino acids.

V gene TRBV5-4 combines with J gene TRBJ2-7; no firm D call. This CDR3 contains 12 residues. V lost 3 bases and J 2 bases, leaving 6 bases between the germline ends. The germline V gene encodes CDR1 SGHNT and CDR2 YYREEE (reference sequence). The CDR3 DNA sequence: TGTGCCAGCAGCTGGGGTACCTACGAGCAGTACTTC. Protein: CASSWGTYEQYF.

V and J are TRBV7-2 and TRBJ1-1; D is undetermined. The germline V and J ends were trimmed by 5 bases and 8 bases, with 21 bases remaining between them. The CDR3 is 15 amino acids. Germline V gives CDR1 SGHTA, CDR2 FQGNSA. The chain's CDR3 is CASSARYSPFPEAFF. CDR3 DNA sequence: TGTGCCAGCAGCGCCAGGTATAGCCCTTTTCCAGAAGCTTTCTTT.

The chain couples TRBV7-2 to TRBJ2-1, with 7 bases aligning to TRBD2. The V gene end was trimmed by 1 base and the J gene end by 6 bases; junction bases not matched to a gene: 9. Germline CDR1 and CDR2: SGHTA and FQGNSA. This CDR3 is built from 16 residues. The CDR3 sequence: CASSLDVASGRNEQFF. The CDR3 DNA follows: TGTGCCAGCAGCTTAGACGTCGCTAGCGGACGCAATGAGCAGTTCTTC.

This clone has more than one count but fewer than ten. The gene calls are TRBV12-3 or TRBV12-4 and TRBJ1-2; no clear D gene. V gave up 3 bases and J gave up 8 bases, with 7 bases separating them. The CDR3 spans 11 residues. The CDR3: CASSFGWGYTF. In DNA, the CDR3 is TGTGCCAGCAGTTTCGGATGGGGCTACACCTTC.

This chain links TRBV24-1 with TRBJ2-5; 9 bases are a match to TRBD1. V lost 2 bases to trimming and J lost 6 bases; unmatched junction nucleotides: 6. This CDR3 is 15 amino acids long. The germline V gene has CDR1 KGHDR and CDR2 SFDVKD. CDR3 protein: CATSDSGQGGKTQYF. In DNA form, the CDR3 reads TGTGCCACCAGTGATTCGGGACAGGGTGGGAAGACCCAGTACTTC.

This chain links TRBV29-1 with TRBJ2-3, with TRBD1 as a possible D gene (6 bases). The CDR3 is 14 residues long. Germline-derived CDR1 and CDR2 are SQVTM and ANQGSEA. Trimming shortened V by 1 base and J by 4 bases, and 12 bases separated the two germline ends. CDR3 loop: CSVEVQGWSDTQYF. CDR3 DNA sequence: TGCAGCGTTGAAGTCCAGGGGTGGTCAGATACGCAGTATTTT.

The chain links TRBV6-2 or TRBV6-3 to TRBJ2-1, with D tentatively TRBD1 (5 bases). The CDR3 is made up of 11 amino acids. Germline V gives CDR1 MNHEY, CDR2 SVGEGT. V was shortened by 4 bases and J by 15 bases, with 13 bases between the two germline ends. In DNA, the CDR3 is TGTGCCAGCAGTTCCTCAAGGGGTCCGTTCTTC. This codes for CASSSSRGPFF.

This chain links TRBV30 with TRBJ1-6, with 8 bases aligning to TRBD1. The CDR3 consists of 15 residues. V lost 5 bases and J lost 9; bases outside the gene matches: 12. CDR1 and CDR2 (germline): GTSNPN, SVGIG (reference sequence). The CDR3 loop reads CAWVPSVRGRSPLHF. The CDR3 DNA is TGTGCCTGGGTTCCGTCCGTCAGGGGGCGTTCACCCCTCCACTTT.

This rearrangement joins TRBV20-1 to TRBJ2-1, with D maybe TRBD2 (6 bases). The germline V and J ends were trimmed by 3 bases and 0 bases, with 9 bases remaining between them. This CDR3 comprises 14 residues. Germline lookup yields CDR1 DFQATT and CDR2 SNEGSKA (reference sequence). In DNA form, the CDR3 reads TGCAGTGCTAGTAGCGGAAGCTCCTACAATGAGCAGTTCTTC. As protein: CSASSGSSYNEQFF.

The gene calls are TRBV28 and TRBJ1-1, with D tentatively TRBD1 (6 bases). The CDR3 is made up of 15 amino acids. V lost 3 bases and J lost 11, with 22 bases in between. Germline-derived CDR1 and CDR2 are MDHEN and SYDVKM. The CDR3 region has the DNA TGTGCCAGCAGTTTTAAGCTGGGGGCTGACCTGTCTGCTTTCTTT. This sequence encodes CASSFKLGADLSAFF.

V gene TRBV24-1 combines with J gene TRBJ2-1; 8 bases are shared with TRBD2. In germline, CDR1 is KGHDR, CDR2 SFDVKD. The CDR3 covers 15 residues. V was clipped by 3 bases and J by 5 bases; unmatched bases: 5. CDR3: CATSDVGRGNNEQFF. CDR3 sequence (DNA): TGTGCCACCAGTGATGTCGGGAGGGGGAACAATGAGCAGTTCTTC.

This chain connects TRBV19 to TRBJ1-1, with 9 bases fitting TRBD1. The CDR3 is 15 amino acids. Germline loops: CDR1 LNHDA, CDR2 SQIVND (reference sequence). Trimming took 5 bases from V and 0 from J; bases not matched to a gene: 4. Written as DNA, the CDR3 is TGTGCCAGTAGTTCGACAGGGGGGGTGAACACTGAAGCTTTCTTT. Residues: CASSSTGGVNTEAFF.

V is TRBV2 and J is TRBJ2-7; 8 nucleotides line up with TRBD1. The CDR3 has 14 residues. J lost 3 bases, V lost 5 bases, and 6 bases had no gene match. The germline gives CDR1 SNHLY, CDR2 FYNNEI. In DNA, the CDR3 is TGTGCCAGCAGTCAGGGACAGGTTAACTACGAGCAGTACTTC. It codes for CASSQGQVNYEQYF.

The V and J genes are TRBV24-1 and TRBJ2-1; 11 bases are a match to TRBD2. From germline, CDR1 is KGHDR and CDR2 SFDVKD. The V and J ends lost 7 bases and 5 bases, in that order; junction bases with no gene match: 6. The CDR3 is made up of 15 amino acids. CDR3 in DNA: TGTGCCACCAGCGATAGACTAGCGGGAAACAATGAGCAGTTCTTC. This sequence encodes CATSDRLAGNNEQFF.

The chain has TRBV28 and TRBJ1-5; 7 nucleotides align to TRBD1. V shed 4 bases and J 7 bases; nucleotides not matched to a gene: 4. Germline V gives CDR1 MDHEN, CDR2 SYDVKM. The CDR3 is 13 residues long. The DNA for the CDR3 is TGTGCCAGCAGTTACAGGGGAGGCCAGCCCCAGCATTTT. The encoded protein is CASSYRGGQPQHF. The complete variable domain, with remaining parts taken from reference TRBV28 and TRBJ1-5, reads DVKVTQSSRYLVKRTGEKVFLECVQDMDHENMFWYRQDPGLGLRLIYFSYDVKMKEKGDIPEGYSVSREKKERFSLILESASTNQTSMYLCASSYRGGQPQHFGDGTRLSIL.